Given below is one T cell receptor beta chain in context. Localized lung adenocarcinoma, a non-small cell lung cancer, affected the donors. CDR1 and CDR2 from the germline V gene are MNHNS and SASEGT. V lost 7 bases, J lost 3 bases, and 15 bases lay in between. The CDR3 spans 14 residues. The data were obtained in a study of CD4 and CD8 cells across lung adenocarcinoma regions. TCRdb passed the PCR reads through MiXCR, listing each CDR3 protein once. The sample contains about 8,400 distinct CDR3 sequences, 45% to 60% of which appear only once. This clonotype was sampled from a female donor with lung adenocarcinoma. The CD4 and CD8 labels of this study may be unreliable. The specimen sequenced was CD8+ T cells from the center of a lung tumor. This chain links TRBV6-1 with TRBJ2-5; the D call may be TRBD1 or TRBD2 (5 bases each). The CDR3 region is CASIQGLAKETQYF. CDR3 coding DNA: TGTGCCAGCATCCAGGGCCTAGCCAAAGAGACCCAGTACTTC.